The 32 T cell receptor beta chains reported below all come from one sample, sequenced in a study of T cells in localized non-small cell lung cancer. Profiled with immunoSEQ multiplex PCR; TCRdb holds only in-frame clones, not every one. The sample includes some 78,000 clones, around four fifths of them seen just once. The sample in question was peripheral blood, obtained before any cancer treatment. The receptors stem from a man between 40 and 70 years old with stage I lung adenocarcinoma.

The V gene is TRBV5-1, the J gene TRBJ1-1; no firm D call. V lost 3 bases, J lost 6 bases, and 12 bases lay in between. Germline CDR1 reads SGHRS; CDR2 reads YFSETQ. This CDR3 contains 13 residues. CDR3 coding DNA: TGCGCCAGCAGCTGGAGACGAAGGGCTGAAGCTTTCTTT. This gives the protein CASSWRRRAEAFF.

The chain employs TRBV19 and TRBJ1-5, with D maybe TRBD1 (5 bases). Trimming left V 7 bases short and J 0 bases short, with 25 bases between. Per germline, CDR1 LNHDA and CDR2 SQIVND (reference sequence). CDR3 size: 19 residues. The chain's CDR3 is CASTPSLGTERHSNQPQHF. DNA for the CDR3: TGTGCCAGTACCCCATCCCTCGGGACGGAGAGACATAGCAATCAGCCCCAGCATTTT.

The chain is built from TRBV11-2 and TRBJ2-7, with 10 bases matching TRBD2. The junction had 4 bases not matched to a gene; V was cut back by 1 base and J by 1 base. Per the germline V gene, CDR1 is SGHAT and CDR2 is FQNNGV. The CDR3 runs 16 residues. The CDR3 DNA sequence: TGTGCCAGCAGCTTAGGTTTTAGCGGGAGGTCCTACGAGCAGTACTTC. Amino acids: CASSLGFSGRSYEQYF.

The J gene is TRBJ1-1, the V gene TRBV7-6; D gene unclear. The CDR3 runs 14 residues. Germline values: CDR1 SGHVS, CDR2 FNYEAQ. V lost 3 bases, J lost 0 bases, and 8 bases lay in between. In DNA, the CDR3 is TGTGCCAGCAGCTTGGCAGGTATGAACACTGAAGCTTTCTTT. Its translation is CASSLAGMNTEAFF.

This sequence joins TRBV19 and TRBJ1-5, with D unclear. Trimming left V 4 bases short and J 4 bases short, with 11 bases between. CDR3 length: 14 residues. Germline-derived CDR1 and CDR2 are LNHDA and SQIVND (reference sequence). CDR3 DNA: TGTGCCAGTAGTACGAGACGGTTTAATCAGCCCCAGCATTTT. Translated: CASSTRRFNQPQHF.

This chain connects TRBV7-8 to TRBJ2-5; the D gene is possibly TRBD2 (6 bases). The germline V gene has CDR1 SGHVS and CDR2 FQNEAQ. V gave up 2 bases and J gave up 1 base, with 14 bases separating them. There are 16 residues in the CDR3. CDR3 sequence: CASSLRRDGIQETQYF. The CDR3 nucleotides are TGTGCCAGCAGCTTAAGGCGGGACGGGATCCAAGAGACCCAGTACTTC.

The genes are TRBV6-1 and TRBJ1-2; D gene unclear. The CDR3 consists of 14 residues. Trimming removed 2 bases at V and 6 bases at J, with 13 bases between. The germline CDR1 and CDR2 sequences are MNHNS and SASEGT. The CDR3 nucleotides are TGTGCCAGCAGTGAACTAGTCGCTCCCGATGGCTACACCTTC. It encodes CASSELVAPDGYTF.

The chain joins TRBV5-1 to TRBJ2-5; tentatively, D is TRBD2 (6 bases). CDR1 SGHRS and CDR2 YFSETQ come from the germline V gene. V dropped 0 bases and J dropped 2 bases, with 11 bases sitting between them. The CDR3 runs 15 residues. The CDR3 loop reads CASSLARDWQETQYF. CDR3 DNA sequence: TGCGCCAGCAGCTTGGCCCGGGACTGGCAAGAGACCCAGTACTTC.

The genes are TRBV5-1 and TRBJ1-4, with 9 bases identical to TRBD1. Germline V gives CDR1 SGHRS, CDR2 YFSETQ. The J segment lost 7 bases and the V segment lost 4 bases, leaving 8 bases of the junction unmatched. This CDR3 is 15 amino acids long. CDR3 loop: CASSIQGAEFEKLFF. The CDR3 DNA sequence: TGCGCCAGCAGCATACAGGGGGCCGAATTTGAAAAACTGTTTTTT.

The V gene is TRBV6-6, the J gene TRBJ1-2, with 11 nucleotides matching TRBD1. V shed 0 bases and J 7 bases; nucleotides not matched to a gene: 7. The CDR3 has 16 residues. Germline V gene data show CDR1 as MNHNY and CDR2 as SVGAGI (reference sequence). DNA of the CDR3: TGTGCCAGCAGTTACTCGAAGGGGGGGACAGGGGGTGGCTACACCTTC. Its translation: CASSYSKGGTGGGYTF.

This clone has only one observation. The chain is built from TRBV9 and TRBJ2-3; a possible D gene is TRBD1 (6 bases). Trimming removed 4 bases at V and 3 bases at J, with 12 bases between. The germline CDR1 and CDR2 sequences are SGDLS and YYNGEE. This CDR3 has 14 amino acids. CDR3 sequence (DNA): TGTGCCAGCAGCAAAACAGGGTTAACAGATACGCAGTATTTT. This translates into CASSKTGLTDTQYF.

This chain links TRBV7-8 with TRBJ2-3, with 11 nucleotides matching TRBD2. Germline V gives CDR1 SGHVS, CDR2 FQNEAQ. This CDR3 has 17 amino acids. The V segment lost 7 bases and the J segment 5 bases; nucleotides outside the gene matches: 14. The CDR3 loop reads CASIHLPRTSGRDTQYF. CDR3 nucleotides: TGTGCCAGCATCCACCTACCTAGGACTAGCGGGCGAGATACGCAGTATTTT.

V gene TRBV4-1 combines with J gene TRBJ2-6; D not resolved. This CDR3 has 17 residues. V was trimmed by 4 bases and J by 0 bases, leaving 13 bases between them. Germline V gives CDR1 MGHRA, CDR2 YSYEKL. The CDR3 bases are TGCGCCAGCAGCCGACCTGGGGTTTCCTCTGGGGCCAACGTCCTGACTTTC. Its protein is CASSRPGVSSGANVLTF.

The rearrangement links TRBV7-9 to TRBJ2-1; 12 nucleotides agree with TRBD2. This CDR3 is 16 amino acids long. Germline V gene lookup returns CDR1 SEHNR and CDR2 FQNEAQ (reference sequence). The J segment lost 3 bases and the V segment lost 1 base, leaving 1 base of the junction unmatched. CDR3 sequence reads: CASSLGLAGVYNEQFF. CDR3 DNA: TGTGCCAGCAGCTTAGGACTAGCGGGAGTCTACAATGAGCAGTTCTTC.

This sequence joins TRBV7-2 and TRBJ2-2; tentatively, D is TRBD2 (7 bases). The CDR3 sequence is 17 residues long. V was clipped by 5 bases and J by 5 bases, with 21 bases between them. The V gene's germline CDR1 is SGHTA and CDR2 FQGNSA. This CDR3 is CASSQSFGGAGTGELFF. The CDR3 nucleotides are TGTGCCAGCAGCCAATCCTTTGGGGGGGCTGGAACCGGGGAGCTGTTTTTT.

The chain combines TRBV7-2 with TRBJ2-4; D remains ambiguous. Deletions cut 2 bases from V and 5 bases from J, with 10 bases between. Germline values: CDR1 SGHTA, CDR2 FQGNSA. The length of the CDR3 is 14 residues. CDR3 in DNA: TGTGCCAGCAGCTTAACTTGGGTACAAAACATTCAGTACTTC. It specifies CASSLTWVQNIQYF.

In this sample, this clone turned up once. The chain combines TRBV7-2 with TRBJ2-7; TRBD2 is a possible D gene (6 bases). There are 14 residues in the CDR3. V dropped 3 bases and J dropped 2 bases, with 11 bases sitting between them. Germline V gives CDR1 SGHTA, CDR2 FQGNSA. DNA for the CDR3: TGTGCCAGCAGCTTTGGAGGGAGTGCCTACGAGCAGTACTTC. This gives the protein CASSFGGSAYEQYF.

CDR3 sequence reads: CATSRDRAQYF. The CDR3 coding sequence is TGTGCCACCTCTCGAGATAGGGCCCAGTACTTC. This chain uses TRBV15 with TRBJ2-5; D gene ambiguous. The CDR3 length is 11 residues. With 8 bases removed from V and 9 bases from J, the gap between germline ends came to 13 bases. Germline V CDR1 and CDR2: LNHNV, YYDKDF (reference sequence). Full variable domain (rest looked up from reference TRBV15 and TRBJ2-5): DAMVIQNPRYQVTQFGKPVTLSCSQTLNHNVMYWYQQKSSQAPKLLFHYYDKDFNNEADTPDNFQSRRPNTSFCFLDIRSPGLGDTAMYLCATSRDRAQYFGPGTRLLVL.

This clone occurred once. The rearrangement joins TRBV13 to TRBJ1-1; a possible D gene is TRBD1 (5 bases). CDR1 is PRHDT and CDR2 is FYEKMQ in the germline V gene (reference sequence). The CDR3 extends over 12 amino acids. The V end lost 6 bases, the J end lost 4 bases, and 9 bases lay between the germline ends. CDR3 region: CASRGLGTEAFF. CDR3 DNA sequence: TGTGCCAGCAGGGGGCTTGGCACTGAAGCTTTCTTT.

The genes are TRBV9 and TRBJ1-3; D gene ambiguous. V gave up 3 bases and J gave up 3 bases, with 7 bases separating them. Germline assignment: CDR1 SGDLS and CDR2 YYNGEE. The CDR3 runs to 13 residues. The CDR3 DNA reads as TGTGCCAGCAGCGACGCCCGTGGAAACACCATATATTTT. This translates into CASSDARGNTIYF.

This chain uses TRBV13 with TRBJ2-1; 9 positions match TRBD1. The ends lost 6 bases at V and 6 bases at J; junction bases unmatched: 6. The germline V gene encodes CDR1 PRHDT and CDR2 FYEKMQ (reference sequence). This CDR3 region has 14 residues. The CDR3 protein is CASSRLTGGNEQFF. In DNA form, the CDR3 reads TGTGCCAGCAGTCGATTGACAGGGGGCAATGAGCAGTTCTTC. The whole variable domain, remainder taken from reference TRBV13 and TRBJ2-1, is AAGVIQSPRHLIKEKRETATLKCYPIPRHDTVYWYQQGPGQDPQFLISFYEKMQSDKGSIPDRFSAQQFSDYHSELNMSSLELGDSALYFCASSRLTGGNEQFFGPGTRLTVL.

The chain has TRBV7-2 and TRBJ1-1, with D possibly matching TRBD1 (6 bases). V shed 1 base and J shed 6 bases, with 15 bases lying between them. Germline CDR1 reads SGHTA; CDR2 reads FQGNSA. The CDR3 loop spans 15 amino acids. The CDR3, as DNA: TGTGCCAGCAGCTTAGATACAGGGTTCACCTCTGAAGCTTTCTTT. The encoded protein is CASSLDTGFTSEAFF.

The chain carries TRBV28 and TRBJ1-2; D is unresolved. Trimming removed 6 bases from V and 4 bases from J, with 12 bases in between. Germline CDR1 MDHEN, CDR2 SYDVKM. The CDR3 has 13 amino acids. CDR3 residues: CASRSSGVYGYTF. CDR3 DNA: TGTGCCAGCAGGTCCTCCGGCGTCTATGGCTACACCTTC.

The CDR3 protein is CASSLAFGEQYF. CDR3 DNA: TGTGCCAGCAGCTTAGCGTTCGGTGAGCAGTACTTC. The chain uses TRBV7-3 and TRBJ2-7; D remains ambiguous. CDR1 is SGHTA, CDR2 FQGTGA, per germline. V shed 2 bases and J shed 7 bases, with 9 bases lying between them. The CDR3 contains 12 residues.

The V call is TRBV10-2, the J call TRBJ2-5; D possibly matches TRBD1 or TRBD2 (5 bases each). The CDR3 covers 15 residues. Germline lookup yields CDR1 WSHSY and CDR2 SAAADI. V lost 6 bases and J 7 bases, leaving 21 bases between the germline ends. The CDR3 protein is CASRKPGDRVRTQYF. Written as DNA, the CDR3 is TGCGCCAGCAGGAAACCCGGGGACCGCGTCCGGACCCAGTACTTC.

This clone has a single count. This chain uses TRBV7-2 with TRBJ1-5; 7 positions match TRBD1. This CDR3 contains 14 residues. V dropped 7 bases and J dropped 3; count of bases not matched to a gene: 6. Germline V gene lookup returns CDR1 SGHTA and CDR2 FQGNSA. CDR3: CASTYRGPNQPQHF. DNA of the CDR3: TGTGCCAGCACTTACAGGGGCCCCAATCAGCCCCAGCATTTT.

The V and J genes are TRBV19 and TRBJ1-1, with D maybe TRBD1 (5 bases). Deletions cut 4 bases from V and 1 base from J, with 28 bases between. The CDR3 is made up of 20 amino acids. Germline CDR1 and CDR2: LNHDA and SQIVND (reference sequence). The CDR3 bases are TGTGCCAGTAGTACCAACAGGAGGTCTAGCCCTAGTATCTGGAACACTGAAGCTTTCTTT. Protein: CASSTNRRSSPSIWNTEAFF.

The chain has TRBV11-2 and TRBJ1-5; 9 positions agree with TRBD1. CDR1 is SGHAT, CDR2 FQNNGV, per germline. Unmatched junction bases numbered 6, after V lost 6 bases and J lost 6 bases. The CDR3 totals 14 residues. DNA for the CDR3: TGTGCCAGCAGTTCTGACAGGGGGAGTCAGCCCCAGCATTTT. As protein: CASSSDRGSQPQHF.

This chain uses TRBV27 with TRBJ2-3, with 8 bases identical to TRBD2. This CDR3 is built from 16 residues. Unmatched junction bases numbered 11, after V lost 2 bases and J lost 7 bases. The germline V gene has CDR1 MNHEY and CDR2 SMNVEV (reference sequence). The CDR3 region has the DNA TGTGCCAGCAGTTTACGATTTGCGGGGGGTTCATATACGCAGTATTTT. Its translation is CASSLRFAGGSYTQYF.

The chain combines TRBV19 with TRBJ2-1, with D hard to call. V was clipped by 0 bases and J by 15 bases, with 9 bases between them. The CDR3 length is 11 residues. Germline lookup yields CDR1 LNHDA and CDR2 SQIVND (reference sequence). CDR3 DNA sequence: TGTGCCAGTAGTATAGATACCACACCGTTCTTC. It translates to CASSIDTTPFF.

The CDR3 is CSVAVGGGSETQYF. The CDR3 DNA reads TGCAGCGTCGCGGTCGGAGGGGGGAGTGAGACCCAGTACTTC. This rearrangement joins TRBV29-1 to TRBJ2-5; D possibly uses TRBD1 or TRBD2 (6 bases each). The germline V gene encodes CDR1 SQVTM and CDR2 ANQGSEA. V was cut by 6 bases and J by 5 bases, with 19 bases left in between. CDR3 size: 14 residues.

This clone occurred once. The chain carries TRBV5-1 and TRBJ1-1; D unresolved. The length of the CDR3 is 14 residues. Germline loops: CDR1 SGHRS, CDR2 YFSETQ. V was pared by 0 bases and J by 1 base, with 7 bases between. The CDR3 DNA is TGCGCCAGCAGCTTGGATTGGGCGAACACTGAAGCTTTCTTT. Amino acid sequence: CASSLDWANTEAFF.